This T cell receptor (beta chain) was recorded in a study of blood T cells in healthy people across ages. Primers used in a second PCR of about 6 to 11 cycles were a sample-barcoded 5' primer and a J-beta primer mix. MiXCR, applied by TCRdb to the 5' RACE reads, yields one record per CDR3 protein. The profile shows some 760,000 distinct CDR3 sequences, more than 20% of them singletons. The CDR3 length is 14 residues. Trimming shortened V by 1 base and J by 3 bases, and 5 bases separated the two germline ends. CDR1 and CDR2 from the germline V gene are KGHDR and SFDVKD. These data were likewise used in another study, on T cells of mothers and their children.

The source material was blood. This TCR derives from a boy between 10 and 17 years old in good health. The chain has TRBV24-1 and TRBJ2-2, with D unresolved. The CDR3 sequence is CATSDLGDTGELFF. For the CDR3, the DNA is TGTGCCACCAGTGATTTAGGCGACACCGGGGAGCTGTTTTTT.